Detailed here is one TCR beta chain. Antigen specificity is unknown. Via MiXCR, TCRdb re-called the RT-PCR reads, giving one row per CDR3 protein. Of 650,000 to 800,000 distinct CDR3 sequences in the sample, approximately 17% were seen once. This sample is drawn from a study of response to subunit inactivated influenza vaccine. The CDR3 loop spans 15 amino acids. V dropped 0 bases and J dropped 6; count of bases not matched to a gene: 7. The germline gives CDR1 SGHTA, CDR2 FQGNSA. Overall study findings and caveats: Authors suggested that a seasonal influenza vaccination recruits few new T cells each time.

Source: PBMCs from blood, taken more than 4 days after vaccination. This TCR came from a man between 50 and 59 years old who received an inactivated influenza vaccine. The gene calls are TRBV7-2 and TRBJ2-7; 8 bases fit TRBD2. The CDR3 spells CASSLAGSGSGEQYF. Here the CDR3 DNA reads TGTGCCAGCAGCTTAGCGGGCAGCGGGAGTGGCGAGCAGTACTTC.